The source of this TCR beta chain is a study of blood T cell repertoires in COVID-19. During active infection, Seattle patients enrolled and were then monitored through disease. The CDR3 spans 15 residues. V gave up 1 base and J gave up 3 bases; unmatched junction bases: 5. CDR1 and CDR2 (germline): LGHDT, YNNKEL (reference sequence). Profiling relied on immunoSEQ multiplex PCR, and the TCRdb table lists in-frame clones only, not all of them. The sample includes 200,000 to 250,000 clones, 65% to 90% of them seen just once. This clone was counted once. The source is a woman in her 70s with COVID-19, enrolled during active disease. The sequenced sample was peripheral blood. This chain joins TRBV3-1 (or the pseudogene TRBV3-2) and TRBJ1-2, with TRBD1 identical over 7 bases. The CDR3 sequence is CASSQGQGMYYGYTF. For the CDR3, the DNA is TGTGCCAGCAGCCAAGGACAGGGAATGTACTATGGCTACACCTTC.